This is a list of T cell receptor beta chains from one sample in a study of graft-versus-host responses after intestinal transplantation. Repertoires were generated with immunoSEQ multiplex PCR, while TCRdb's copy carries only in-frame clones and drops some. The sample lists 25,000 to 35,000 clones, roughly 83% occurring once. The antigens for these receptors are not known. This specimen consisted of unstimulated CD8+ T cells sorted from spleen or lymph node cells, obtained before intestinal transplant. All receptors derive from a human donor who received an intestinal transplant. Each CDR3 is given with its conserved first and last residue. Fields, in order: V gene, clone size, J gene, D gene, CDR3 DNA, CDR3 protein. The D gene is left open where the match is weak. The size field is filled for only some rows; it gives once, few, many or a size class.

TRBV7-2,.,TRBJ2-5,.,TGTGCCAGCAGCTTGGAACTAGCCGCCCAGGTGGAGACCCAGTACTTC,CASSLELAAQVETQYF
TRBV7-9,.,TRBJ2-3,.,TGTGCCAGCAGCGCCCAGGGCAGGGCAGATACGCAGTATTTT,CASSAQGRADTQYF
TRBV11-2,once,TRBJ1-2,TRBD1,TGTGCCAGCAGTTCGGGACAGCTAGACTATGGCTACACCTTC,CASSSGQLDYGYTF
TRBV28,once,TRBJ2-5,TRBD1,TGTGCCAGCAGTGTCGGACAGGGCCAGACCCAGTACTTC,CASSVGQGQTQYF
TRBV9,.,TRBJ1-3,.,TGTGCCAGCAGCGAATGGGACACCCCTGGAAACACCATATATTTT,CASSEWDTPGNTIYF
TRBV7-9,.,TRBJ1-1,.,TGTGCCAGCAGCTTCGGCGGGGTGAACACTGAAGCTTTCTTT,CASSFGGVNTEAFF
TRBV2,.,TRBJ2-2,TRBD1,TGTGCCAGCAGGGACAGGGGGACCACCGGGGAGCTGTTTTTT,CASRDRGTTGELFF
TRBV29-1,.,TRBJ2-1,TRBD2,TGCAGCTACCCCGGGGGGTTAGTTAATGAGCAGTTCTTC,CSYPGGLVNEQFF
TRBV27,.,TRBJ2-7,TRBD2,TGTGCCAGCAGTTTATCCGGAGTAGGACTAGACTACGAGCAGTACTTC,CASSLSGVGLDYEQYF
TRBV9,medium-sized,TRBJ2-1,.,TGTGCCAGCAGCGTAGCTTGGGGCGATGAGCAGTTCTTC,CASSVAWGDEQFF
TRBV28,.,TRBJ2-1,TRBD1,TGTGCCAGCAGTCCGCGCATCGTGAGGGGGCGCAGGGGTGATAATGAGCAGTTCTTC,CASSPRIVRGRRGDNEQFF
TRBV15,.,TRBJ2-1,.,TGTGCCACCAGCGAACGATTATCGACTAGCTCCTACAATGAGCAGTTCTTC,CATSERLSTSSYNEQFF
TRBV4-2,.,TRBJ2-3,TRBD2,TGTGCCAGCAGCCAAGCGTTATCTAGCGGGGGGGAGCTCACAGATACGCAGTATTTT,CASSQALSSGGELTDTQYF
TRBV2,.,TRBJ2-1,.,TGTGCCAGCAGGACCAGGGGGGCCTTAGGGTCCAATGAGCAGTTCTTC,CASRTRGALGSNEQFF
TRBV19,few,TRBJ2-1,TRBD1,TGTGCCAGTAGCGGCTTTCCCTCGGGGACAGGGAACTACAATGAGCAGTTCTTC,CASSGFPSGTGNYNEQFF
TRBV6-1,.,TRBJ1-1,TRBD1,TGTGCCAGCAGTGAAGAGGGACAGGGGGTCACTGAAGCTTTCTTT,CASSEEGQGVTEAFF
TRBV14,.,TRBJ2-3,.,TGTGCCAGCAGCCAAGTTTACAGAGACACAGATACGCAGTATTTT,CASSQVYRDTDTQYF
TRBV12-5,.,TRBJ2-1,.,TGTGCTAGTGCCCCCTCCCGGGACAATGAGCAGTTCTTC,CASAPSRDNEQFF
TRBV2,.,TRBJ2-6,.,TGTGCCAGCAGTGGCTCGAGGGCTGGGGCCAACGTCCTGACTTTC,CASSGSRAGANVLTF
TRBV30,.,TRBJ2-2,TRBD1,TGTGCCTGGAGTGGGACAGGGGACACCGGGGAGCTGTTTTTT,CAWSGTGDTGELFF
TRBV7-9,.,TRBJ1-4,TRBD1,TGTGCCAGCAGCTTAGCGGGACAGGGGGCAGGAAAACTGTTTTTT,CASSLAGQGAGKLFF
TRBV28,.,TRBJ2-1,TRBD2,TGTGCCAGCAGTCCCCGCCCCGGACTAGGGGACTACAATGAGCAGTTCTTC,CASSPRPGLGDYNEQFF
TRBV9,.,TRBJ2-3,TRBD2,TGTGCCAGCAGCCTCTCGGGGGGTTTTAGCACAGATACGCAGTATTTT,CASSLSGGFSTDTQYF
TRBV27,.,TRBJ2-1,.,TGTGCCAGCAGTTCCGGAACCGGGAATGAGCAGTTCTTC,CASSSGTGNEQFF
TRBV2,.,TRBJ1-1,.,TGTGCCAGCAGTGGGGAGGGCAAGTTGAACACTGAAGCTTTCTTT,CASSGEGKLNTEAFF
TRBV6-5,.,TRBJ2-2,.,TGTGCCAGCAGTTGGCCGAACACCGGGGAGCTGTTTTTT,CASSWPNTGELFF
TRBV27,.,TRBJ2-7,.,TGTGCCAGCAGTTTAGCGGCAGGGTTCTACGAGCAGTACTTC,CASSLAAGFYEQYF
TRBV5-1,.,TRBJ1-2,.,TGCGCCAGCAGCCACCTCCGGGGGGAGACAGCTAACTATGGCTACACCTTC,CASSHLRGETANYGYTF
TRBV28,.,TRBJ1-6,TRBD1,TGTGCCAGCAGCGACGGGACAGGGGGATATTCACCCCTCCACTTT,CASSDGTGGYSPLHF
TRBV28,.,TRBJ2-2,TRBD2,TGTGCCAGCAGTTTAACCCGGGGGGGGTTTAGCGGGGAGCTGTTTTTT,CASSLTRGGFSGELFF
TRBV28,.,TRBJ2-5,.,TGTGCCAGCAGTTTTCTCGGGGGTGGTGAGACCCAGTACTTC,CASSFLGGGETQYF
TRBV7-8,.,TRBJ2-3,.,TGTGCCAGCAGCTTAGTTGGGTTGGGGACTCCATACACAGATACGCAGTATTTT,CASSLVGLGTPYTDTQYF
TRBV6-1,.,TRBJ1-1,TRBD1,TGTGCCAGCAGAAAAGGAGGGGGCGCGCGGGAAGCTTTCTTT,CASRKGGGAREAFF
TRBV4-1,.,TRBJ2-1,TRBD2,TGCGCCAGCAGCTTGGGACTAGCGGACTACAATGAGCAGTTCTTC,CASSLGLADYNEQFF
TRBV4-2,few,TRBJ2-5,.,TGTGCCAGCAGTCATACCAGGGGCGACCAAGAGACCCAGTACTTC,CASSHTRGDQETQYF
TRBV27,.,TRBJ2-7,.,TGTGCCAGCAGGAATGCAGTCTCCTACGAGCAGTACTTC,CASRNAVSYEQYF
TRBV6-5,.,TRBJ2-5,TRBD2,TGTGCCAGCAGTTACTCGACTAGCGCCTACCTCCCTTACTTC,CASSYSTSAYLPYF
TRBV5-6,.,TRBJ1-2,TRBD1,TGTGCCAGCAGCCCCACCCCCGACAGGGGCCATGGCTACACCTTC,CASSPTPDRGHGYTF
TRBV5-1,once,TRBJ1-5,.,TGCGCCAGCAGCCGCCACAACCGCCAGGGAAATAGCAATCAGCCCCAGCATTTT,CASSRHNRQGNSNQPQHF
TRBV11-2,medium-sized,TRBJ2-7,TRBD2,TGTGCCAGCAGCTGGGGGATAGGGGAGGGCTACGAGCAGTACTTC,CASSWGIGEGYEQYF
TRBV13,.,TRBJ2-2,TRBD1,TGTGCCAGCAGCGCAAGACTAAACGGACAGGGGCCGAGCGGGGAGCTGTTTTTT,CASSARLNGQGPSGELFF
TRBV5-8,few,TRBJ1-4,.,TGTGCCAGCGGCCTTGGGGGGGCATGGGAAAAACTGTTTTTT,CASGLGGAWEKLFF
TRBV2,.,TRBJ2-1,TRBD1,TGTGCCAGCTCGGAGACAGGGGGCGGGAACAATGAGCAGTTCTTC,CASSETGGGNNEQFF
TRBV4-2,.,TRBJ2-7,.,TGTGCCAGCAGCCCTGGACGGGGCTACGAGCAGTACTTC,CASSPGRGYEQYF
TRBV4-1,few,TRBJ2-7,TRBD2,TGCGCCAGCAGCCAGGACCTGGAACTAGCGGGAGAGGGGACCTACGAGCAGTACTTC,CASSQDLELAGEGTYEQYF
TRBV4-1,once,TRBJ2-3,TRBD2,TGCGCCAGCAGCCCACAGCTAGCGGGAGAGTCAGATACGCAGTATTTT,CASSPQLAGESDTQYF
TRBV27,.,TRBJ2-3,TRBD2,TGTGCCAGCAGTTTCTGGGGCGGGGGTCCCACAGATACGCAGTATTTT,CASSFWGGGPTDTQYF
TRBV5-5,.,TRBJ2-7,TRBD1,TGTGCCAGCAACCCTGACAGGGCTCTCTCCTACGAGCAGTACTTC,CASNPDRALSYEQYF
TRBV7-3,.,TRBJ1-1,.,TGTGCCAGCAGCTTAACGGAGTACGCTGAAGCTTTCTTT,CASSLTEYAEAFF
TRBV14,once,TRBJ2-7,TRBD1,TGTGCCAGCAGCCAAACAGGGGGCGTTTACGAGCAGTACTTC,CASSQTGGVYEQYF
TRBV6-6,.,TRBJ1-4,TRBD1,TGTGCCAGCAGTCGGCGACAGGGGGGGGCTAATGAAAAACTGTTTTTT,CASSRRQGGANEKLFF
TRBV2,.,TRBJ1-6,TRBD1,TGTGCCATCGGGGACAGCCAATATTCACCCCTCCACTTT,CAIGDSQYSPLHF
TRBV4-1,.,TRBJ1-1,TRBD1,TGCGCCAGCAGCCAAGATAGGGCCGGGACAGGGAACACTGAAGCTTTCTTT,CASSQDRAGTGNTEAFF
TRBV2,.,TRBJ2-3,TRBD2,TGTGCCAGCAGTGAAGAAGGACTAGTATGGCCAGATACGCAGTATTTT,CASSEEGLVWPDTQYF